What follows are 23 T cell receptor beta chains derived from one specimen sequenced in a study of blood T cell dynamics during melanoma immunotherapy. Sequenced by immunoSEQ multiplex PCR; TCRdb stores in-frame clones only, minus some. This table has tens of thousands of clones, around nine tenths appearing once. The time point: pre-treatment baseline. The material sequenced was blood, taken from a patient treated with checkpoint blockade. The receptors derive from a human donor with melanoma.

The genes are TRBV5-4 and TRBJ1-2, with TRBD1 as a possible D gene (5 bases). With 1 base removed from V and 3 bases from J, the gap between germline ends came to 16 bases. CDR1 is SGHNT and CDR2 is YYREEE in the germline V gene (reference sequence). CDR3 length equals 16 residues. The CDR3 coding sequence is TGTGCCAGCAGCTTGCCGCCGGGACGAAAGGACTATGGCTACACCTTC. Protein: CASSLPPGRKDYGYTF.

The chain couples TRBV2 to TRBJ1-2; the match to TRBD1 covers 12 bases. The V segment lost 6 bases and the J segment 6 bases; nucleotides outside the gene matches: 8. In germline, CDR1 is SNHLY, CDR2 FYNNEI. This CDR3 comprises 15 residues. CDR3 nucleotides: TGTGCCAGCAGAGTTTCCGGGACAGGGGGCGATGGCTACACCTTC. Encoded protein: CASRVSGTGGDGYTF.

The J gene is TRBJ2-7, the V gene TRBV1. TRBV1 corresponds to a pseudogene. CDR3 length: 17 residues. CDR3 sequence reads: CTSSQDHEGQGSYEQYF. CDR3 nucleotide sequence: TGCACCAGCAGCCAAGATCATGAGGGGCAGGGTTCCTACGAGCAGTACTTC.

This chain links TRBV9 with TRBJ2-3; 7 nucleotides line up with TRBD1. CDR1 and CDR2 (germline): SGDLS, YYNGEE. The CDR3 consists of 15 residues. V shed 0 bases, J shed 3 bases, and the junction held 4 bases outside the gene matches. CDR3 sequence (DNA): TGTGCCAGCAGCGTAGGAGACAGGGAGACAGATACGCAGTATTTT. This encodes CASSVGDRETDTQYF.

CDR3 residues: CASSARAGSPYEQYF. The CDR3, as DNA: TGTGCCAGCAGCGCGAGGGCGGGGTCACCCTACGAGCAGTACTTC. The chain uses TRBV9 and TRBJ2-7, with TRBD2 as a possible D gene (6 bases). The V gene lost 3 bases and the J gene lost 2 bases, with 15 bases spanning the gap. The CDR3 has 15 residues. Germline V lookup: CDR1 SGDLS, CDR2 YYNGEE.

V gene TRBV10-3 combines with J gene TRBJ2-2; tentatively, D is TRBD1 or TRBD2 (5 bases each). The germline V and J ends were trimmed by 3 bases and 4 bases, with 9 bases remaining between them. This CDR3 contains 14 residues. Germline assignment: CDR1 ENHRY and CDR2 SYGVKD. This CDR3 reads CAISDSGLTGELFF. As DNA, the CDR3 is TGTGCCATCAGTGACTCGGGGCTCACCGGGGAGCTGTTTTTT.

V and J are TRBV18 and TRBJ2-1; perhaps D is TRBD1 or TRBD2 (6 bases each). The V gene lost 1 base and the J gene lost 4 bases, with 11 bases spanning the gap. The germline CDR1 and CDR2 sequences are KGHSH and LQKENI. The CDR3 sequence is 15 residues long. The CDR3 region is CASSPRGAGYNEQFF. CDR3 DNA: TGTGCCAGCTCACCACGGGGGGCAGGGTACAATGAGCAGTTCTTC.

The chain employs TRBV5-4 and TRBJ2-5; D possibly corresponds to TRBD2 (6 bases). The J call may be in error: the DNA end matches TRBJ2-7 better. CDR1 SGHNT and CDR2 YYREEE come from the germline V gene (reference sequence). The CDR3 is 15 amino acids. CDR3 residues: CASSLGAGPYYEQYF. In DNA form, the CDR3 reads TGTGCCAGCAGCTTGGGGGCGGGGCCTTACTACGAGCAGTACTTC.

This chain connects TRBV7-3 to TRBJ2-7; no reliable D call. Germline CDR1 is SGHTA and CDR2 is FQGTGA. V was cut by 1 base and J by 4 bases, with 14 bases left in between. The CDR3 runs to 15 residues. The CDR3 spells CASSLNPGPWYEQYF. The DNA for the CDR3 is TGTGCCAGCAGCTTAAATCCAGGTCCCTGGTACGAGCAGTACTTC.

This sequence joins TRBV29-1 and TRBJ2-1; 13 bases align to TRBD2. The germline V gene has CDR1 SQVTM and CDR2 ANQGSEA. The CDR3 runs to 15 residues. J gave up 4 bases and V 7 bases, and 7 bases lay outside the gene matches. CDR3 residues: CSGKGLAGAYNEQFF. CDR3 coding DNA: TGCAGCGGTAAAGGACTAGCGGGAGCTTACAATGAGCAGTTCTTC.

The sample holds a few counts of this clone. The CDR3 DNA sequence: TGTGCCAGCAGCGTCGGACAGGCTTACGAGCAGTACTTC. It is translated as CASSVGQAYEQYF. This chain connects TRBV7-2 to TRBJ2-7, with 7 bases fitting TRBD1. V shed 5 bases and J 4 bases; nucleotides not matched to a gene: 5. Germline V gene sequence: CDR1 SGHTA, CDR2 FQGNSA. The CDR3 spans 13 residues.

This clone came up once. V gene TRBV11-3 combines with J gene TRBJ1-2; D unclear. Germline CDR1 and CDR2: SGHNT and YENEEA. Trimming stripped 6 bases from V and 4 bases from J, with 9 bases between. This CDR3 is 12 amino acids long. CDR3 region: CASRPATYGYTF. CDR3 in DNA: TGTGCCAGCAGACCTGCCACCTATGGCTACACCTTC.

The V and J genes are TRBV28 and TRBJ1-5, with a tentative D call TRBD1 (5 bases). V was shortened by 10 bases and J by 4 bases, with 23 bases between the two germline ends. CDR3 length: 16 residues. Looked up from germline, CDR1 is MDHEN and CDR2 is SYDVKM. Here the CDR3 reads CATRKSWGVSNQPQHF. Here the CDR3 DNA reads TGTGCCACCCGAAAAAGCTGGGGGGTTTCTAATCAGCCCCAGCATTTT.

The rearrangement links TRBV11-3 to TRBJ1-5; 9 positions agree with TRBD1. Germline V gene sequence: CDR1 SGHNT, CDR2 YENEEA. CDR3 length: 14 residues. V dropped 3 bases and J dropped 4; count of bases not matched to a gene: 1. CDR3 DNA: TGTGCCAGCAGCTTGGGGACAGGGAATCAGCCCCAGCATTTT. It codes for CASSLGTGNQPQHF.

This chain links TRBV6-6 with TRBJ2-3, with TRBD2 identical over 9 bases. V shed 6 bases, J shed 3 bases, and the junction held 7 bases outside the gene matches. The CDR3 contains 15 residues. The germline CDR1 and CDR2 sequences are MNHNY and SVGAGI (reference sequence). The CDR3 loop reads CASRLAGEGTDTQYF. The CDR3 DNA follows: TGTGCCAGCAGATTAGCGGGAGAGGGGACAGATACGCAGTATTTT.

The genes are TRBV19 and TRBJ1-4; D uncertain. Germline CDR1 and CDR2: LNHDA and SQIVND (reference sequence). The CDR3 has 14 residues. V was trimmed by 4 bases and J by 0 bases, leaving 6 bases between them. In DNA, the CDR3 is TGTGCCAGTAGTAAGATTTCAACTAATGAAAAACTGTTTTTT. Its translation is CASSKISTNEKLFF.

This clone has only a few counts. The chain joins TRBV7-2 to TRBJ2-7; unclear D gene. Trimming removed 4 bases at V and 0 bases at J, with 7 bases between. This CDR3 region has 13 residues. Germline CDR1 SGHTA, CDR2 FQGNSA. The DNA for the CDR3 is TGTGCCAGCAGCTCCCCGAGCTCCTACGAGCAGTACTTC. It encodes CASSSPSSYEQYF. The whole variable domain, filled in from reference TRBV7-2 and TRBJ2-7, reads GAGVSQSPSNKVTEKGKDVELRCDPISGHTALYWYRQSLGQGLEFLIYFQGNSAPDKSGLPSDRFSAERTGGSVSTLTIQRTQQEDSAVYLCASSSPSSYEQYFGPGTRLTVT.

The rearrangement links TRBV2 to TRBJ1-4, with TRBD1 matching over 7 bases. This CDR3 has 16 residues. Unmatched junction bases numbered 10, after V lost 9 bases and J lost 0 bases. Germline CDR1 reads SNHLY; CDR2 reads FYNNEI. CDR3 amino acids: CASITGVFATNEKLFF. CDR3 DNA: TGTGCCAGTATAACAGGGGTTTTTGCAACTAATGAAAAACTGTTTTTT.

In DNA, the CDR3 is TGTGCCAGCAGCTTGCCCGGGGGCTTCCAAGAGACCCAGTACTTC. As protein: CASSLPGGFQETQYF. The V and J genes are TRBV5-4 and TRBJ2-5; TRBD1 or TRBD2 may be the D gene (6 bases each). Germline-derived CDR1 and CDR2 are SGHNT and YYREEE (reference sequence). This CDR3 contains 15 residues. V lost 1 base, J lost 1 base, and 11 bases lay in between.

The chain carries TRBV7-2 and TRBJ2-3; TRBD2 aligns across 7 bases. Germline trimming cut 3 bases from V and 8 bases from J; bases unmatched to any gene: 2. CDR1 and CDR2 (germline): SGHTA, FQGNSA. This CDR3 has 12 residues. The CDR3 sequence is CASSFPGGTQYF. In DNA, the CDR3 is TGTGCCAGCAGCTTTCCGGGGGGTACGCAGTATTTT.

The rearrangement links TRBV7-9 to TRBJ1-5, with 11 bases matching TRBD1. With V trimmed by 5 bases and J by 5 bases, 5 bases remained unmatched. In germline, CDR1 is SEHNR, CDR2 FQNEAQ (reference sequence). The CDR3 is made up of 15 amino acids. CDR3 sequence: CASSGGQGAHQPQHF. CDR3 coding DNA: TGTGCCAGCAGCGGCGGACAGGGGGCCCATCAGCCCCAGCATTTT.

This chain connects TRBV6-1 to TRBJ2-7; D may be TRBD2 (6 bases). V lost 3 bases and J lost 6, with 18 bases in between. The CDR3 is made up of 15 amino acids. Germline CDR1 is MNHNS and CDR2 is SASEGT. Written as DNA, the CDR3 is TGTGCCAGCAGTGAGCGACCGGGAGCATTAACCGAGCAGTACTTC. Its protein is CASSERPGALTEQYF.

V is TRBV6-8 and J is TRBJ1-4; D not certain. The CDR3 runs 15 residues. Germline V gene data show CDR1 as MNHGY and CDR2 as SAAAGT. Trimming pared 4 bases from V and 1 base from J, leaving 10 bases between. DNA of the CDR3: TGTGCCAGCAGTTCCGTACAGAAAACTAATGAAAAACTGTTTTTT. This sequence encodes CASSSVQKTNEKLFF.